The TCR beta chain under discussion was sequenced for a study of Graves' ophthalmopathy and Graves' hyperthyroidism. The wider study: Samples of peripheral blood were obtained at initial diagnosis, prior to treatment of any kind.

V dropped 6 bases and J dropped 0; count of bases not matched to a gene: 6. Germline lookup yields CDR1 DFQATT and CDR2 SNEGSKA (reference sequence). The CDR3 is 14 residues long. This clonotype was seen once. The antigen remains unidentified. A much larger clonotype is one base distant, so this may be a read error. Since no conserved phenylalanine or tryptophan closes the CDR3, a read error is the likely cause. General study points: A model of 13 signatures distinguished ophthalmopathy from stable hyperthyroidism at around 91% sensitivity and 81.08% specificity. Blood also carried most expanded thyroid clonotypes exceeding 0.001 frequency.

The study amplified TCR beta CDR3 regions using RNA transcripts. In the first round, RT-PCR was carried out with HTBI primers, and a multiplex PCR formed the second round. TCRdb reprocessed the multiplex PCR reads via MiXCR and lists one record per CDR3 protein. The sample shows 300,000 to 400,000 distinct CDR3 sequences, about 18% of them seen only once. The rearrangement links TRBV20-1 to TRBJ2-7; 9 bases line up with TRBD2. The receptor was derived from an adult woman with stable Graves' hyperthyroidism. The source material was peripheral blood. The CDR3 reads CSAKSGRSSYEQYY. The CDR3 region has the DNA TGCAGTGCAAAAAGCGGGAGGAGCTCCTACGAGCAGTACTAC.